One T cell receptor (beta chain) is described in this entry. The data derive from a study of blood T cell repertoires in COVID-19. Produced via immunoSEQ multiplex PCR; TCRdb's table is partial and in-frame only. The sample includes roughly 270,000 clones, roughly 85% of them seen just once. Germline V CDR1 and CDR2: SGDLS, YYNGEE. V was trimmed by 1 base and J by 4 bases, leaving 10 bases between them. This CDR3 has 14 amino acids. The chain employs TRBV9 and TRBJ2-3; tentatively, D is TRBD1 (6 bases). The origin of this receptor is a man aged 50 or older with active or convalescent COVID-19. Sequenced: peripheral blood. The CDR3 reads CASSVSGAADTQYF. DNA for the CDR3: TGTGCCAGCAGCGTATCAGGGGCCGCAGATACGCAGTATTTT.